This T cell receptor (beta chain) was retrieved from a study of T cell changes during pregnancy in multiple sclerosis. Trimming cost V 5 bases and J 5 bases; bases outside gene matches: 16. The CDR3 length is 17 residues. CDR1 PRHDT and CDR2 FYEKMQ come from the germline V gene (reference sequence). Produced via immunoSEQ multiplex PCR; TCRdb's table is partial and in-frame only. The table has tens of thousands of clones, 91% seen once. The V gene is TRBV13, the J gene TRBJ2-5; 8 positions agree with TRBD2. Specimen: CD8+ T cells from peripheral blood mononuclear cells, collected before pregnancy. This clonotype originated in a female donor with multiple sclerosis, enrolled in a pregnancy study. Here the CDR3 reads CASSPTPGGARRETQYF. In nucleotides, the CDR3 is TGTGCCAGCAGCCCAACTCCCGGGGGGGCCCGGAGGGAGACCCAGTACTTC.